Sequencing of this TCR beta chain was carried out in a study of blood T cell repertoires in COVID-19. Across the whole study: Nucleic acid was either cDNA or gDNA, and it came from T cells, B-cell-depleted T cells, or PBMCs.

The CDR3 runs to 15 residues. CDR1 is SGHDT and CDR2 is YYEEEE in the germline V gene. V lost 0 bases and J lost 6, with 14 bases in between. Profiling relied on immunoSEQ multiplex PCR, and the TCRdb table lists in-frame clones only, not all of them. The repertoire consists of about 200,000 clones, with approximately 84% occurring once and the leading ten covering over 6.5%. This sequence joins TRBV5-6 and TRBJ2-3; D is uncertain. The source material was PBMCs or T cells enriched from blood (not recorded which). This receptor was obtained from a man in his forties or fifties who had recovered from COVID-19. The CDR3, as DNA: TGTGCCAGCAGCTTGGAGATTACAGTAGACGATACGCAGTATTTT. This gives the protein CASSLEITVDDTQYF.